This is a list of T cell receptor beta chains from one sample in a study of shared T cell receptors in the human thymus. This table comes from immunoSEQ multiplex PCR, and its TCRdb copy is limited to in-frame clones, with some not included. The sample holds over 350,000 clones; more than 85% are singletons and the top ten take approximately 0.018%. The specimen was thymocytes. The receptors were sampled from a human donor. Both conserved end residues are part of each CDR3. D genes are given only for firm matches. Only some rows state a clone size, as once, few, many or a class for expanded clones.

clone_size	d_call	v_call	j_call	cdr3_aa	cdr3_nt
-	TRBD2	TRBV14	TRBJ2-3	CASSQALAETTDTQYF	TGTGCCAGCAGCCAAGCCCTAGCGGAGACCACAGATACGCAGTATTTT
once	TRBD1	TRBV5-6	TRBJ1-2	CASSYYRGYYGYTF	TGTGCCAGCAGCTACTACAGGGGGTACTATGGCTACACCTTC
-	TRBD2	TRBV19	TRBJ2-3	CASSGLAGFSTDTQYF	TGTGCCAGTAGTGGATTAGCGGGATTTAGCACAGATACGCAGTATTTT
-	-	TRBV6-1	TRBJ1-4	CASRPEGRRYEKLFF	TGTGCCAGCAGGCCGGAGGGGAGGAGATATGAAAAACTGTTTTTT
-	TRBD2	TRBV18	TRBJ2-1	CASSPGGSSYNEQFF	TGTGCCAGCTCACCCGGCGGGAGCTCCTACAATGAGCAGTTCTTC
few	-	TRBV18	TRBJ1-2	CASSPAGRPNGYTF	TGTGCCAGCTCACCGGCAGGGCGGCCGAATGGCTACACCTTC
-	-	TRBV13	TRBJ2-3	CASSLGPAKSSGDGVAGTDTQYF	TGTGCCAGCAGCTTAGGACCAGCGAAATCCTCGGGGGACGGCGTAGCGGGCACAGATACGCAGTATTTT
once	TRBD2	TRBV28	TRBJ2-3	CASSRTRVAGGCTDTQYF	TGTGCCAGCAGTCGCACACGGGTAGCGGGAGGCTGTACAGATACGCAGTATTTT
-	TRBD1	TRBV11-2	TRBJ1-4	CASSRDRESEKLFF	TGTGCCAGCAGCCGGGACAGGGAATCTGAAAAACTGTTTTTT
-	-	TRBV2	TRBJ1-1	CARGPPNTEAFF	TGTGCCAGGGGACCGCCGAACACTGAAGCTTTCTTT
once	TRBD2	TRBV4-1	TRBJ2-7	CASSQVLAGNEQYF	TGCGCCAGCAGCCAAGTCCTAGCGGGCAACGAGCAGTACTTC
-	TRBD1	TRBV7-9	TRBJ1-3	CASSSTGPASGNTIYF	TGTGCCAGCAGCTCGACAGGGCCAGCCTCTGGAAACACCATATATTTT
-	TRBD2	TRBV5-1	TRBJ2-1	CASSFVAGSSYNEQFF	TGCGCCAGCAGCTTCGTAGCGGGTAGCTCCTACAATGAGCAGTTCTTC
-	-	TRBV25-1	TRBJ2-2	CASSQNRPLGGTGELFF	TGTGCCAGCAGTCAAAACAGGCCTCTCGGCGGAACCGGGGAGCTGTTTTTT
-	-	TRBV6-5	TRBJ2-7	CASSYLRTPYEQYF	TGTGCCAGCAGTTACCTTCGGACTCCCTACGAGCAGTACTTC
-	TRBD1	TRBV27	TRBJ2-1	CASSPWDRVDEQFF	TGTGCCAGCAGCCCTTGGGACAGGGTGGATGAGCAGTTCTTC
-	-	TRBV19	TRBJ1-2	CATGAEREHYGYTF	TGTGCCACCGGGGCGGAGAGGGAACACTATGGCTACACCTTC
-	-	TRBV6-6	TRBJ1-2	CASRGGTGNYGYTF	TGTGCCAGCAGAGGTGGTACGGGAAACTATGGCTACACCTTC
-	-	TRBV10-3	TRBJ1-1	CAIGGSEAFF	TGTGCCATCGGAGGATCTGAGGCTTTCTTT
-	TRBD2	TRBV10-3	TRBJ2-5	CAISESPSGQETQYF	TGTGCCATCAGTGAATCCCCTAGCGGGCAAGAGACCCAGTACTTC
-	-	TRBV27	TRBJ1-4	CATASATNEKLFF	TGTGCCACTGCTTCAGCAACTAATGAAAAACTGTTTTTT
-	TRBD2	TRBV5-1	TRBJ2-1	CASSLVQRENNEQFF	TGCGCCAGCAGCTTGGTACAGCGGGAGAACAATGAGCAGTTCTTC
-	-	TRBV5-1	TRBJ1-4	CASRRTSWGEKLFF	TGCGCCAGCAGACGGACATCATGGGGTGAAAAACTGTTTTTT
-	TRBD1	TRBV6-6	TRBJ1-6	CASSYGQGNGSPLHF	TGTGCCAGCAGTTACGGACAGGGAAATGGTTCACCCCTCCACTTT
-	TRBD1	TRBV12-5	TRBJ1-1	CASVPGQGAFDREAFF	TGTGCTAGTGTTCCGGGACAGGGGGCCTTTGATCGTGAAGCTTTCTTT
-	TRBD1	TRBV2	TRBJ1-2	CASSEVGQGANGYTF	TGTGCCAGCAGTGAAGTTGGACAGGGGGCAAATGGCTACACCTTC
-	TRBD2	TRBV9	TRBJ2-1	CASSLQREGGDEQFF	TGTGCCAGCAGCCTTCAGCGGGAGGGGGGCGATGAGCAGTTCTTC
once	TRBD1	TRBV12-5	TRBJ2-7	CASGLESDRDYEQYF	TGTGCTAGTGGTTTGGAATCGGACAGGGACTACGAGCAGTACTTC
-	-	TRBV7-8	TRBJ2-1	CASSLYRADDEQFF	TGTGCCAGCAGCTTATACAGGGCCGACGATGAGCAGTTCTTC
-	-	TRBV15	TRBJ2-7	CATTMGSQNEQYF	TGTGCCACTACTATGGGCAGTCAAAACGAGCAGTACTTC
-	-	TRBV11-2	TRBJ2-7	CASSLDPERGRHEQYF	TGTGCCAGCAGCTTAGATCCCGAGAGAGGGCGTCACGAGCAGTACTTC
-	TRBD1	TRBV29-1	TRBJ1-2	CSVDRFRGGVYGYTF	TGCAGCGTGGACAGGTTCCGGGGGGGTGTCTATGGCTACACCTTC
-	-	TRBV5-4	TRBJ1-2	CASSLRQFNYGYTF	TGTGCCAGCAGCTTGAGGCAGTTTAACTATGGCTACACCTTC
-	TRBD2	TRBV28	TRBJ2-7	CASSHGTSIIPRTSGRSPPGEQYF	TGTGCCAGCAGTCATGGGACTTCCATTATACCTCGGACTAGCGGGAGATCCCCCCCTGGCGAGCAGTACTTC
-	TRBD2	TRBV19	TRBJ2-2	CASSLLSSGSNTGELFF	TGTGCCAGTAGTCTCCTCTCTAGCGGGTCGAACACCGGGGAGCTGTTTTTT
-	TRBD1	TRBV30	TRBJ2-7	CAFTIPGQGPEQYF	TGTGCCTTCACGATACCGGGACAGGGGCCCGAGCAGTACTTC
once	-	TRBV7-6	TRBJ2-3	CASSSSRGGITDTQYF	TGTGCCAGCAGCTCGAGTCGCGGCGGGATAACAGATACGCAGTATTTT
-	-	TRBV28	TRBJ2-7	CASSLLGNEQYF	TGTGCCAGCAGTTTATTAGGGAACGAGCAGTACTTC
-	TRBD2	TRBV5-1	TRBJ2-1	CASSLTGTSVFNEQFF	TGCGCCAGCAGCTTGACCGGGACTAGCGTCTTCAATGAGCAGTTCTTC
-	TRBD1	TRBV5-1	TRBJ2-1	CASSLRDRTFYEQFF	TGCGCCAGCAGCCTCCGGGACAGGACGTTTTATGAGCAGTTCTTC
once	TRBD1	TRBV6-6	TRBJ2-1	CASSGQGSYNEQFF	TGTGCCAGCAGTGGACAGGGGTCTTACAATGAGCAGTTCTTC
-	TRBD1	TRBV15	TRBJ1-5	CATSRDLQTTGGQPQHF	TGTGCCACCAGCAGAGATCTCCAAACGACAGGGGGTCAGCCCCAGCATTTT
-	-	TRBV27	TRBJ1-2	CASSLSFQGLYGYTF	TGTGCCAGCAGTTTATCGTTCCAGGGGCTATATGGCTACACCTTC
-	-	TRBV7-9	TRBJ2-7	CASSFLAGREAGYEQYF	TGTGCCAGCAGCTTCTTGGCGGGGCGGGAAGCGGGTTACGAGCAGTACTTC
-	-	TRBV4-1	TRBJ2-1	CASSPRSGEQFF	TGCGCCAGCAGCCCCCGTAGTGGTGAGCAGTTCTTC
few	-	TRBV6-1	TRBJ2-7	CASSGIRLYF	TGTGCCAGCAGTGGCATTAGGCTGTACTTC
-	-	TRBV27	TRBJ2-2	CASSLYSGSSHLYTGELFF	TGTGCCAGCAGTTTATACTCAGGAAGCTCTCATCTTTACACCGGGGAGCTGTTTTTT
-	-	TRBV27	TRBJ2-5	CASSQPPTETQYF	TGTGCCAGCAGTCAGCCTCCGACAGAGACCCAGTACTTC
once	-	TRBV7-9	TRBJ1-3	CASSRISDTIYF	TGTGCCAGCAGCCGAATATCGGACACCATATATTTT
once	-	TRBV28	TRBJ1-1	CASSRAPGAFF	TGTGCCAGCAGCCGGGCCCCGGGAGCTTTCTTT